Each of the 16 T cell receptor beta chains below was sequenced from the same sample in a study of Graves' ophthalmopathy and Graves' hyperthyroidism. Investigators amplified TCR beta CDR3 regions from RNA transcripts. HTBI primers were used in a first-round RT-PCR, which preceded a second-round multiplex PCR. TCRdb re-derived calls from the multiplex PCR reads in MiXCR, one entry per CDR3 protein. The repertoire includes 360,000 or so distinct CDR3 sequences, around 20% of them detected once, and about 1.6% sits in the top ten. Sequencing was done on a sample of peripheral blood. Every receptor here comes from a woman younger than 30 with Graves' ophthalmopathy.

At least ten counts were recorded for this clonotype. This chain links TRBV27 with TRBJ2-7; D possibly corresponds to TRBD1 (5 bases). The germline CDR1 and CDR2 sequences are MNHEY and SMNVEV (reference sequence). The CDR3 consists of 15 residues. V lost 5 bases and J 1 base, leaving 15 bases between the germline ends. The CDR3 is CASSLTVRPSYEQYF. As DNA, the CDR3 is TGTGCCAGCAGTCTGACAGTTAGACCGTCCTACGAGCAGTACTTC.

In this sample, this clonotype turned up many times. The J gene is TRBJ2-2, the V gene TRBV6-2 or TRBV6-3, with 7 nucleotides matching TRBD1. CDR1 MNHEY and CDR2 SVGEGT come from the germline V gene. The V gene end was trimmed by 1 base and the J gene end by 5 bases; junction bases not matched to a gene: 13. This CDR3 spans 18 amino acids. The CDR3 loop reads CASSYLDRFFLPTGELFF. Here the CDR3 DNA reads TGTGCCAGCAGTTACTTGGACAGGTTTTTCCTTCCGACCGGGGAGCTGTTTTTT.

This clonotype showed up many times. This chain uses TRBV28 with TRBJ1-2; possibly TRBD1 for D (5 bases). Germline lookup yields CDR1 MDHEN and CDR2 SYDVKM. V dropped 3 bases and J dropped 5 bases, with 10 bases sitting between them. The CDR3 runs to 13 residues. CDR3 residues: CASSFVREYGYTF. CDR3 DNA sequence: TGTGCCAGCAGTTTCGTCAGGGAATATGGCTACACCTTC.

In this sample, this clonotype turned up many times. The chain is built from TRBV30 and TRBJ1-5; 8 positions agree with TRBD1. The CDR3 contains 14 residues. V was pared by 3 bases and J by 4 bases, with 5 bases of the junction left unmatched. From germline, CDR1 is GTSNPN and CDR2 SVGIG (reference sequence). The CDR3 region has the DNA TGTGCCTGGAGCCCAGGGACAGGTAATCAGCCCCAGCATTTT. Translation gives CAWSPGTGNQPQHF.

This clonotype was found many times. The chain joins TRBV6-2 or TRBV6-3 to TRBJ2-5, with D perhaps matching TRBD1 (6 bases). The ends were cut back, 2 bases at V and 2 bases at J, with 18 bases in the middle. CDR1 MNHEY and CDR2 SVGEGT come from the germline V gene. The CDR3 totals 17 residues. The CDR3, as DNA: TGTGCCAGCAGTTACATAAAGACGACAGGAAAACAAGAGACCCAGTACTTC. Protein: CASSYIKTTGKQETQYF.

Written as DNA, the CDR3 is TGTGCCAGCAGCGTAGGCCACAGGGGCACCTATGGCTACACCTTC. It yields the protein CASSVGHRGTYGYTF. V is TRBV9 and J is TRBJ1-2; 7 bases align to TRBD1. Germline V gene sequence: CDR1 SGDLS, CDR2 YYNGEE. Trimming at V came to 0 bases and at J to 4 bases, leaving 6 bases not matched to a gene. The CDR3 length is 15 residues. Based on the CDR3 plus reference TRBV9 and TRBJ1-2, the full variable domain is DSGVTQTPKHLITATGQRVTLRCSPRSGDLSVYWYQQSLDQGLQFLIQYYNGEERAKGNILERFSAQQFPDLHSELNLSSLELGDSALYFCASSVGHRGTYGYTFGSGTRLTVV.

There are many counts of this clonotype. This chain joins TRBV27 and TRBJ2-7, with D possibly TRBD2 on 6 matching bases. V was trimmed by 0 bases and J by 5 bases, leaving 11 bases between them. The CDR3 totals 14 residues. From germline, CDR1 is MNHEY and CDR2 SMNVEV (reference sequence). The DNA of the CDR3 is TGTGCCAGCAGTTTATCGTCGGGGAGGCACGAGCAGTACTTC. Translation gives CASSLSSGRHEQYF.

This rearrangement joins TRBV4-1 to TRBJ1-2; the D gene is possibly TRBD1 (5 bases). Germline V lookup: CDR1 MGHRA, CDR2 YSYEKL. Trimming removed 4 bases from V and 8 bases from J, with 14 bases in between. This CDR3 is built from 13 residues. This chain's CDR3 is CASSLGTSRGYTF. CDR3 DNA: TGCGCCAGCAGCCTCGGGACGTCGAGGGGCTACACCTTC.

This clonotype was detected ten times or more. This chain connects TRBV5-1 to TRBJ2-3; no reliable D call. The CDR3 has 12 amino acids. Germline assignment: CDR1 SGHRS and CDR2 YFSETQ. V was shortened by 5 bases and J by 3 bases, with 7 bases between the two germline ends. The CDR3 region has the DNA TGCGCCAGCAGTCCACCTACAGATACGCAGTATTTT. Translation: CASSPPTDTQYF.

This clonotype was counted at least ten times. CDR3 region: CASSHNWGTGDQPQHF. CDR3 DNA sequence: TGTGCCAGCAGTCATAACTGGGGGACAGGGGATCAGCCCCAGCATTTT. The chain recombines TRBV6-1 with TRBJ1-5; TRBD1 matches at 10 bases. J gave up 5 bases and V 5 bases, and 9 bases lay outside the gene matches. CDR3 length: 16 residues. CDR1 is MNHNS, CDR2 SASEGT, per germline.

This clonotype showed up many times. The V gene is TRBV20-1, the J gene TRBJ2-5; D is possibly TRBD1 or TRBD2 (5 bases each). Looked up from germline, CDR1 is DFQATT and CDR2 is SNEGSKA (reference sequence). V was pared by 3 bases and J by 2 bases, with 16 bases between. The CDR3 consists of 15 residues. The CDR3 coding sequence is TGCAGTGCTAGCGTGTGGCATGGGGGACAAGAGACCCAGTACTTC. Residues: CSASVWHGGQETQYF.

This clonotype has at least ten counts. The V and J genes are TRBV10-3 and TRBJ1-6; 11 bases are a match to TRBD1. This CDR3 is 17 amino acids long. V dropped 4 bases and J dropped 7; count of bases not matched to a gene: 9. Per the germline V gene, CDR1 is ENHRY and CDR2 is SYGVKD. The CDR3 here is CAISVSGTGGGNSPLHF. DNA of the CDR3: TGTGCCATCAGTGTCTCCGGGACAGGGGGAGGAAATTCACCCCTCCACTTT.

The sample holds many counts of this clonotype. The chain combines TRBV7-8 with TRBJ1-2; D gene unclear. Trimming stripped 4 bases from V and 2 bases from J, with 26 bases between. Germline-derived CDR1 and CDR2 are SGHVS and FQNEAQ. This CDR3 is built from 19 residues. The CDR3 is CASSSRRGADIELNYGYTF. DNA of the CDR3: TGTGCCAGCAGCTCAAGGCGGGGAGCTGACATTGAACTCAACTATGGCTACACCTTC.

This clonotype was recorded many times. This chain connects TRBV12-3 or TRBV12-4 to TRBJ2-7, with D possibly matching TRBD2 (5 bases). The CDR3 loop spans 14 amino acids. Between the trimmed V and J ends, which lost 5 bases and 0 bases, there was a span of 11 bases. CDR3 sequence: CASSRRESSYEQYF. The CDR3 DNA sequence: TGTGCCAGCAGTCGCCGGGAATCCTCCTACGAGCAGTACTTC.

This clonotype has ten or more counts. The V and J genes are TRBV28 and TRBJ2-7; D remains unclear. Germline CDR1 is MDHEN and CDR2 is SYDVKM. V was trimmed by 4 bases and J by 0 bases, leaving 10 bases between them. CDR3 length: 14 amino acids. The CDR3 nucleotides are TGTGCCAGCAGTTCCCTGGACCACTCCTACGAGCAGTACTTC. Translating it yields CASSSLDHSYEQYF.

This clonotype showed up many times. The chain joins TRBV11-3 to TRBJ1-1; no clear D. Germline V gene sequence: CDR1 SGHNT, CDR2 YENEEA. The CDR3 runs to 13 residues. Trimming stripped 1 base from V and 6 bases from J, with 9 bases between. The DNA for the CDR3 is TGTGCCAGCAGCTTAGTGGACGGGTCTGAAGCTTTCTTT. This sequence encodes CASSLVDGSEAFF. Based on the CDR3 plus reference TRBV11-3 and TRBJ1-1, the full variable domain is EAGVVQSPRYKIIEKKQPVAFWCNPISGHNTLYWYLQNLGQGPELLIRYENEEAVDDSQLPKDRFSAERLKGVDSTLKIQPAELGDSAVYLCASSLVDGSEAFFGQGTRLTVV.